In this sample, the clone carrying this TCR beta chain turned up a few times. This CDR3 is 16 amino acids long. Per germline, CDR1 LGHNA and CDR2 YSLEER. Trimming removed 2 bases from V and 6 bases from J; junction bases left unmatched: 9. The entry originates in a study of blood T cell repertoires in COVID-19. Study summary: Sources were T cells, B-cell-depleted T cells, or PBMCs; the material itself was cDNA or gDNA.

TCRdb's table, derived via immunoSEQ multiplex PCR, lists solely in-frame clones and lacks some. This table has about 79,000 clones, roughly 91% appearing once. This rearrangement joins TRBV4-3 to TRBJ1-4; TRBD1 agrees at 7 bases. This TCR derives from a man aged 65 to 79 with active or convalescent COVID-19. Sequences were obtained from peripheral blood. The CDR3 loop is CASSQILGGPDEKLFF. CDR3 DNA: TGCGCCAGCAGCCAAATCTTAGGGGGCCCGGATGAAAAACTGTTTTTT.